The 25 T cell receptor beta chains below come from one sample, sequenced in a study of shared clonotypes between healthy human individuals. TCRdb keeps only in-frame clones here, not all; method: immunoSEQ multiplex PCR. Found here are about 2.4 million clones, approximately 90% of them singletons; the top ten hold more than 0.12%. The specimen sequenced was naive CD4+ T cells sorted from blood. Specified subset: CD45RA+ positively selected. These receptors originate from a man aged 18-30 years in good health.

Here the CDR3 DNA reads TGTGCCAGCAGCTTAGGGACAAGGGAGACCCAGTACTTC. Amino acids: CASSLGTRETQYF. The V call is TRBV11-3, the J call TRBJ2-5; TRBD1 might be the D (5 bases). V was pared by 1 base and J by 5 bases, with 8 bases between. Germline V lookup: CDR1 SGHNT, CDR2 YENEEA. The CDR3 sequence is 13 residues long.

This chain uses TRBV9 with TRBJ1-4; D is unresolved. Trimming pared 4 bases from V and 8 bases from J, leaving 9 bases between. The CDR3 spans 12 residues. CDR1 and CDR2 (germline): SGDLS, YYNGEE. The CDR3 region is CASSSPEEKLFF. The CDR3 DNA reads TGTGCCAGCAGCTCCCCAGAAGAAAAACTGTTTTTT. Full variable domain (outside the CDR3, taken from reference TRBV9 and TRBJ1-4): DSGVTQTPKHLITATGQRVTLRCSPRSGDLSVYWYQQSLDQGLQFLIQYYNGEERAKGNILERFSAQQFPDLHSELNLSSLELGDSALYFCASSSPEEKLFFGSGTQLSVL.

DNA for the CDR3: TGTGCCAGTAGTATAAACGTACTCTCACCCCTCCACTTT. It codes for CASSINVLSPLHF. This chain links TRBV19 with TRBJ1-6; D remains ambiguous. The CDR3 is made up of 13 amino acids. CDR1 LNHDA and CDR2 SQIVND come from the germline V gene (reference sequence). The V and J ends lost 2 bases and 10 bases respectively, with 9 bases between them.

As regards this clone: Other DNA variants within this sample encode the same CDR3. The V call is TRBV5-1, the J call TRBJ2-3, with 7 bases identical to TRBD2. Germline V CDR1 and CDR2: SGHRS, YFSETQ. This CDR3 is built from 16 residues. Unmatched junction bases numbered 5, after V lost 0 bases and J lost 1 base. CDR3: CASSLAGGGGTDTQYF. The DNA for the CDR3 is TGCGCCAGCAGCTTGGCCGGGGGAGGGGGCACAGATACGCAGTATTTT.

CDR3 region: CASATQSSYNSPLHF. CDR3 bases: TGTGCCAGCGCCACCCAGAGCTCCTATAATTCACCCCTCCACTTT. V and J are TRBV7-9 and TRBJ1-6; D call uncertain. The CDR3 has 15 residues. Trimming left V 8 bases short and J 0 bases short, with 11 bases between. From germline, CDR1 is SEHNR and CDR2 FQNEAQ (reference sequence).

This clone was recorded a few times. This chain uses TRBV6-6 with TRBJ1-1; maybe TRBD1 (5 bases). CDR3 length: 14 amino acids. V dropped 6 bases and J dropped 4 bases, with 15 bases sitting between them. Germline CDR1 is MNHNY and CDR2 is SVGAGI (reference sequence). CDR3: CASSYTGVATEAFF. The CDR3 DNA follows: TGTGCCAGCAGCTACACAGGAGTGGCCACTGAAGCTTTCTTT.

The V gene is TRBV30, the J gene TRBJ2-1; 10 positions agree with TRBD1. Looked up from germline, CDR1 is GTSNPN and CDR2 is SVGIG (reference sequence). J was trimmed by 9 bases and V by 1 base; bases with no gene match: 6. The CDR3 totals 14 residues. CDR3 in amino acids: CAWSGQGAWGEQFF. CDR3 in DNA: TGTGCCTGGAGTGGACAGGGGGCGTGGGGTGAGCAGTTCTTC.

V is TRBV6-6 and J is TRBJ1-4; 7 positions match TRBD1. Trimming cost V 0 bases and J 6 bases; bases outside gene matches: 1. The CDR3 has 14 amino acids. Germline V gene lookup returns CDR1 MNHNY and CDR2 SVGAGI (reference sequence). The CDR3 coding sequence is TGTGCCAGCAGTTACTCAGGGGGCGATGAAAAACTGTTTTTT. It encodes CASSYSGGDEKLFF.

The rearrangement uses TRBV6-6 and TRBJ2-2, with 8 nucleotides matching TRBD2. CDR1 is MNHNY, CDR2 SVGAGI, per germline (reference sequence). The CDR3 runs 15 residues. With 4 bases clipped from V and 4 bases from J, the junction kept 5 bases outside the gene matches. The CDR3 region is CASSLAGFGTGELFF. DNA for the CDR3: TGTGCCAGCAGTTTAGCGGGGTTCGGCACCGGGGAGCTGTTTTTT.

The rearrangement uses TRBV7-8 and TRBJ2-7; tentatively, D is TRBD1 (6 bases). The CDR3 runs to 14 residues. V was shortened by 5 bases and J by 7 bases, with 18 bases between the two germline ends. Germline CDR1 reads SGHVS; CDR2 reads FQNEAQ. Written as DNA, the CDR3 is TGTGCCAGCAGCCCATTAAAAGCTACAGGGGAGCAGTACTTC. Amino acids: CASSPLKATGEQYF.

The genes are TRBV2 and TRBJ1-5; D is unresolved. Per the germline V gene, CDR1 is SNHLY and CDR2 is FYNNEI. The CDR3 covers 14 residues. Trimming took off 1 base at V and 5 bases at J, with 9 bases between the two ends. The CDR3, as DNA: TGTGCCAGCAGTGAAGGTAACCAGCATCAGCCCCAGCATTTT. It yields the protein CASSEGNQHQPQHF.

The chain links TRBV9 to TRBJ2-1; no definite D call. Looked up from germline, CDR1 is SGDLS and CDR2 is YYNGEE. This CDR3 has 16 residues. Trimming cost V 2 bases and J 6 bases, with 18 bases left between them. The CDR3 DNA is TGTGCCAGCAGCGTGAGTGTTGACGCGCCCAGCAATGAGCAGTTCTTC. Its translation is CASSVSVDAPSNEQFF.

This clone was recorded only once. Within the sample, other DNA sequences also encode this same CDR3. The chain employs TRBV29-1 and TRBJ2-1, with 8 bases identical to TRBD1. The V gene's germline CDR1 is SQVTM and CDR2 ANQGSEA. The CDR3 extends over 12 amino acids. V dropped 6 bases and J dropped 4; count of bases not matched to a gene: 2. CDR3 DNA sequence: TGCAGCGTCGGACAGGGTTACAATGAGCAGTTCTTC. Residues: CSVGQGYNEQFF.

This sequence joins TRBV28 and TRBJ2-3; 10 nucleotides match TRBD2. The CDR3 runs to 16 residues. V lost 2 bases, J lost 3 bases, and 5 bases stayed unmatched. Germline loops: CDR1 MDHEN, CDR2 SYDVKM. The CDR3: CASSLPPAGGTDTQYF. CDR3 DNA sequence: TGTGCCAGCAGTTTACCGCCAGCGGGGGGGACAGATACGCAGTATTTT. Drawing the rest from reference TRBV28 and TRBJ2-3, the complete variable domain is DVKVTQSSRYLVKRTGEKVFLECVQDMDHENMFWYRQDPGLGLRLIYFSYDVKMKEKGDIPEGYSVSREKKERFSLILESASTNQTSMYLCASSLPPAGGTDTQYFGPGTRLTVL.

Worth noting for this clone: Other DNA sequences of this sample code for an identical CDR3. This chain uses TRBV7-8 with TRBJ2-5, with D unclear. The V gene's germline CDR1 is SGHVS and CDR2 FQNEAQ. CDR3 size: 14 residues. Trimming removed 1 base at V and 1 base at J, with 7 bases between. CDR3 sequence: CASSLVGSQETQYF. CDR3 nucleotides: TGTGCCAGCAGCTTAGTAGGCAGCCAAGAGACCCAGTACTTC.

This sequence joins TRBV5-1 and TRBJ1-2; 7 bases are a match to TRBD1. V trimming: 3 bases; J trimming: 2 bases; junction bases outside the gene matches: 7. The CDR3 has 15 residues. CDR1 SGHRS and CDR2 YFSETQ come from the germline V gene. The CDR3, as DNA: TGCGCCAGCAGCTCTGTCCCGGGACAGAACTATGGCTACACCTTC. It codes for CASSSVPGQNYGYTF.

The chain recombines TRBV18 with TRBJ1-1; no firm D call. Germline assignment: CDR1 KGHSH and CDR2 LQKENI. Trimming removed 3 bases at V and 0 bases at J, with 17 bases between. This CDR3 comprises 17 residues. CDR3 nucleotide sequence: TGTGCCAGCTCACCCACTAGCCTACTGAGCATGAACACTGAAGCTTTCTTT. Residues: CASSPTSLLSMNTEAFF.

This sequence joins TRBV5-4 and TRBJ2-2; D unresolved. CDR1 is SGHNT and CDR2 is YYREEE in the germline V gene (reference sequence). The V and J ends lost 5 bases and 0 bases respectively, with 5 bases between them. This CDR3 has 13 amino acids. This chain's CDR3 is CASSYPNTGELFF. CDR3 nucleotide sequence: TGTGCCAGCAGTTATCCGAACACCGGGGAGCTGTTTTTT.

The chain carries TRBV14 and TRBJ2-2; TRBD1 matches at 9 bases. This CDR3 is built from 16 residues. Germline V lookup: CDR1 SGHDN, CDR2 FVKESK. V lost 4 bases and J lost 5; bases outside the gene matches: 8. In nucleotides, the CDR3 is TGTGCCAGCAGCCTACAGGGGGCTATAGCGACCGGGGAGCTGTTTTTT. Amino acid sequence: CASSLQGAIATGELFF.

This chain uses TRBV5-1 with TRBJ2-1, with D perhaps matching TRBD2 (5 bases). Trimming took 4 bases from V and 8 from J, leaving 19 bases between them. The CDR3 covers 15 residues. CDR1 is SGHRS, CDR2 YFSETQ, per germline. In DNA, the CDR3 is TGCGCCAGCAGCGAAGGACGCACTAGTATGTATGAGCAGTTCTTC. It yields the protein CASSEGRTSMYEQFF.

The rearrangement uses TRBV6-1 and TRBJ1-4, with 7 bases matching TRBD1. The V and J ends lost 8 bases and 8 bases, in that order; junction bases with no gene match: 14. Germline-derived CDR1 and CDR2 are MNHNS and SASEGT. This CDR3 contains 15 residues. The CDR3 nucleotides read TGTGCCAGCCAGGACAGGAAGGGATTACGGGAAAAACTGTTTTTT. Residues: CASQDRKGLREKLFF.

Only one count was recorded for this clone. The gene calls are TRBV5-6 and TRBJ1-6; D is undetermined. Germline V gives CDR1 SGHDT, CDR2 YYEEEE. Trimming shortened V by 2 bases and J by 7 bases, and 13 bases separated the two germline ends. CDR3 length equals 15 residues. Here the CDR3 DNA reads TGTGCCAGCAGCTTAGGAGTGACCCTCAATTCACCCCTCCACTTT. This sequence encodes CASSLGVTLNSPLHF.

The chain employs TRBV10-3 and TRBJ2-5; 9 nucleotides align to TRBD1. The junction had 4 bases not matched to a gene; V was cut back by 10 bases and J by 1 base. CDR1 is ENHRY, CDR2 SYGVKD, per germline. The CDR3 covers 13 residues. CDR3: CATATGGQETQYF. CDR3 sequence (DNA): TGTGCCACAGCGACAGGGGGCCAAGAGACCCAGTACTTC.

Written as DNA, the CDR3 is TGTGCCAGCACTCTCGGCTTGAACACTGAAGCTTTCTTT. Protein: CASTLGLNTEAFF. The chain employs TRBV2 and TRBJ1-1; D remains ambiguous. Trimming stripped 7 bases from V and 0 bases from J, with 9 bases between. CDR1 and CDR2 from the germline V gene are SNHLY and FYNNEI. The CDR3 length is 13 residues.

The chain carries TRBV13 and TRBJ2-3; 11 bases fit TRBD2. V shed 5 bases and J 2 bases; nucleotides not matched to a gene: 9. The CDR3 loop spans 17 amino acids. The V gene's germline CDR1 is PRHDT and CDR2 FYEKMQ (reference sequence). The CDR3 is CASSPRVAGGPTDTQYF. As DNA, the CDR3 is TGTGCCAGCAGCCCTAGGGTAGCGGGAGGGCCCACAGATACGCAGTATTTT.